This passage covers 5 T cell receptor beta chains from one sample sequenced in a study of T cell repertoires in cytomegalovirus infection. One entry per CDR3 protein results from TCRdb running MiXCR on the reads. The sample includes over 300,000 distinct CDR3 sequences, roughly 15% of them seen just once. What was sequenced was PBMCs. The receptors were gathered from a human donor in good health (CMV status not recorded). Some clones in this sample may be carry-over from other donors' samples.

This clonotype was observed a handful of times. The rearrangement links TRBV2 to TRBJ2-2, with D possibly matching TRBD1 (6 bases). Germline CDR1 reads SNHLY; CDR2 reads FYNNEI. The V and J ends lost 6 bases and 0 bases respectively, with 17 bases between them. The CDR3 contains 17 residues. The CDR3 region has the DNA TGTGCCAGCAGAGTGGGGGCTCTCTCTTCGAACACCGGGGAGCTGTTTTTT. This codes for CASRVGALSSNTGELFF.

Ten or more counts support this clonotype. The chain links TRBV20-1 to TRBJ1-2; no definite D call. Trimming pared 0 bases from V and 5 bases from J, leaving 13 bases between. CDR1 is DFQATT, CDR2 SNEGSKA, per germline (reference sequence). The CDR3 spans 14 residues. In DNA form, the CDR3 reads TGCAGTGCTAGAGATAGGGAGACGGGATATGGCTACACCTTC. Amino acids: CSARDRETGYGYTF.

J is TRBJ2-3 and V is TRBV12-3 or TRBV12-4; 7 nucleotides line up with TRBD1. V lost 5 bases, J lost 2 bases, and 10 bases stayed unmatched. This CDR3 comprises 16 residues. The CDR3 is CASSQSRDRATDTQYF. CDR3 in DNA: TGTGCCAGCAGTCAATCCCGGGACAGAGCCACAGATACGCAGTATTTT.

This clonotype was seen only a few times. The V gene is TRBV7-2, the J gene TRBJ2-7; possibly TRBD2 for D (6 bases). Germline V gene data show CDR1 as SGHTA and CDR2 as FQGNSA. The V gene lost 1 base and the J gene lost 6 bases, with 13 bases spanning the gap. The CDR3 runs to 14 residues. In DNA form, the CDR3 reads TGTGCCAGCAGCTTAGTTACGGGGGAGTTCGAGCAGTACTTC. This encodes CASSLVTGEFEQYF. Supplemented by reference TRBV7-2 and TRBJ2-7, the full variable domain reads GAGVSQSPSNKVTEKGKDVELRCDPISGHTALYWYRQSLGQGLEFLIYFQGNSAPDKSGLPSDRFSAERTGGSVSTLTIQRTQQEDSAVYLCASSLVTGEFEQYFGPGTRLTVT.

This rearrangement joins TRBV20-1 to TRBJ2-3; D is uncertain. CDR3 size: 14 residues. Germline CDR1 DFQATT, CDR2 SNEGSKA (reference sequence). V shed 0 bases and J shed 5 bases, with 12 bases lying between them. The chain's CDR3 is CSARDPTQGDTQYF. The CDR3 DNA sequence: TGCAGTGCTAGAGATCCCACCCAAGGAGATACGCAGTATTTT.